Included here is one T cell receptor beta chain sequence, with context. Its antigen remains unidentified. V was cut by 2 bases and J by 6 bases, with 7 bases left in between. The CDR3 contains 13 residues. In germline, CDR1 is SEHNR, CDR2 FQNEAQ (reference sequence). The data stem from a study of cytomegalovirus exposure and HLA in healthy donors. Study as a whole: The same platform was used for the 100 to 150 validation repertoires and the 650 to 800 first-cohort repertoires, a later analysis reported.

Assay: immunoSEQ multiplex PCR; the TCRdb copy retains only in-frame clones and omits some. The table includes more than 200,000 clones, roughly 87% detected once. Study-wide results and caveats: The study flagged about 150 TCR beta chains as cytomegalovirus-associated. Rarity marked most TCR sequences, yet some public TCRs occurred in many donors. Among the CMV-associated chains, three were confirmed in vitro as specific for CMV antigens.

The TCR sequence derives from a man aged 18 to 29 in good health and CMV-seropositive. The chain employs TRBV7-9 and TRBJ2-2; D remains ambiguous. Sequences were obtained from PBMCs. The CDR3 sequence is CASSLLPPGELFF. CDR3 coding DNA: TGTGCCAGCAGCTTACTCCCACCCGGGGAGCTGTTTTTT.